Here is one TCR beta chain with its context. One end of the junction fails to match germline, which may point to a read error. The data originate from a study of siplizumab effects on memory and regulatory T cells. The CDR3 runs to 14 residues. The germline gives CDR1 SGHTA, CDR2 FQGNSA. Using immunoSEQ multiplex PCR, the repertoire was profiled, and TCRdb retains in-frame clones only, with some absent. Among 92,000 or so clones listed, just under 90% were seen once. The receptor was isolated from a human donor in good health. The chain carries TRBV7-2 and TRBJ2-2; 10 bases align to TRBD2. What was sequenced was CD4+ T cells sorted from blood. In DNA form, the CDR3 reads TGTGCCAGCAGTTTAGCGGGAGGCACCGGGGAGCTGTTTTTT. This sequence encodes CASSLAGGTGELFF.